This is a list of T cell receptor beta chains from one sample in a study of blood T cell repertoires in COVID-19. The assay was immunoSEQ multiplex PCR, and TCRdb's table has in-frame clones only and misses some. The sample lists 200,000 to 250,000 clones, 75% to 85% occurring once. Sequencing was done on a sample of PBMCs or T cells enriched from blood (not recorded which). The receptor set was obtained from a man aged 35-49 years who had recovered from COVID-19. The CDR3 runs from the conserved cysteine through the conserved F or W. D genes are given only for firm matches. Size values are once, few and many counts, or a class for expanded clones, and some rows have none.

cdr3_nt: TGTGCCAGCAGCCAACCTGGAGCTAGCGGGGTTTCCTACGAGCAGTACTTC; cdr3_aa: CASSQPGASGVSYEQYF; v_call: TRBV4-2; d_call: TRBD2; j_call: TRBJ2-7; clone_size: NA
cdr3_nt: TGTGCCAGCAGCTTATCAGGGGGCAACCCCGAATTGCATTTT; cdr3_aa: CASSLSGGNPELHF; v_call: TRBV7-3; d_call: TRBD1; j_call: TRBJ1-5; clone_size: NA
cdr3_nt: TGTGCCAGCACCCATGGGGACAGGGTCAATGTTGAGCAGTTCTTC; cdr3_aa: CASTHGDRVNVEQFF; v_call: TRBV27; d_call: TRBD1; j_call: TRBJ2-1; clone_size: NA
cdr3_nt: TGTGCCAGCAGCCCAGACTTGAACGCAAACATTCAGTACTTC; cdr3_aa: CASSPDLNANIQYF; v_call: TRBV7-9; d_call: NA; j_call: TRBJ2-4; clone_size: NA
cdr3_nt: TGTGCCAGCAGTTTATCGGGACTCAGGCACGAGCAGTACTTC; cdr3_aa: CASSLSGLRHEQYF; v_call: TRBV27; d_call: NA; j_call: TRBJ2-7; clone_size: NA
cdr3_nt: TGCGCCAGCACCAGGGCAGGGACTAACTATGGCTACACCTTC; cdr3_aa: CASTRAGTNYGYTF; v_call: TRBV10-2; d_call: NA; j_call: TRBJ1-2; clone_size: NA
cdr3_nt: TGTGCCAGCAGTGAATTTGTCGGGACAGGCGTGAACACTGAAGCTTTCTTT; cdr3_aa: CASSEFVGTGVNTEAFF; v_call: TRBV6-1; d_call: TRBD1; j_call: TRBJ1-1; clone_size: NA
cdr3_nt: TGCGCCAGCAGCTACTCCGGGACAAAAGAGACCCAGTACTTC; cdr3_aa: CASSYSGTKETQYF; v_call: TRBV5-1; d_call: NA; j_call: TRBJ2-5; clone_size: NA
cdr3_nt: TGTGCCAGCAGCTCCGACAGGGTTCGATCACCCCTCCACTTT; cdr3_aa: CASSSDRVRSPLHF; v_call: TRBV7-2; d_call: TRBD1; j_call: TRBJ1-6; clone_size: few
cdr3_nt: TGTGCCAGCAGGGAGGTGTCTAGCTACACCTTC; cdr3_aa: CASREVSSYTF; v_call: TRBV2; d_call: NA; j_call: TRBJ1-2; clone_size: NA
cdr3_nt: TGTGCCACCCGCCAGGACAGGGATAATTCACCCCTCCACTTT; cdr3_aa: CATRQDRDNSPLHF; v_call: TRBV15; d_call: TRBD1; j_call: TRBJ1-6; clone_size: NA
cdr3_nt: TGTGCCAGCAGTCGCGGGGGCCTAATCAATCAGCCCCAGCATTTT; cdr3_aa: CASSRGGLINQPQHF; v_call: TRBV6-5; d_call: NA; j_call: TRBJ1-5; clone_size: once
cdr3_nt: TGTGCCAGCAGCGGAGCGGGAGGGCGGGAGACCCAGTACTTC; cdr3_aa: CASSGAGGRETQYF; v_call: TRBV5-4; d_call: TRBD2; j_call: TRBJ2-5; clone_size: NA
cdr3_nt: TGCGCCAGCAAGAGGGTATCCGGGACAGCATTGGACACTGAAGCTTTCTTT; cdr3_aa: CASKRVSGTALDTEAFF; v_call: TRBV10-1; d_call: TRBD1; j_call: TRBJ1-1; clone_size: NA
cdr3_nt: TGTGCCAGCAGTACCTCGGGGGGGGCCTACAATGAGCAGTTCTTC; cdr3_aa: CASSTSGGAYNEQFF; v_call: TRBV6-5; d_call: TRBD2; j_call: TRBJ2-1; clone_size: few
cdr3_nt: TGCAGCGTTGAAAAGAGGAAAACAGGGTGGGCTAACTATGGCTACACCTTC; cdr3_aa: CSVEKRKTGWANYGYTF; v_call: TRBV29-1; d_call: NA; j_call: TRBJ1-2; clone_size: few
cdr3_nt: TGCGCCAGCAGCTTCAGCCGGGAGACCGGGGAGCTGTTTTTT; cdr3_aa: CASSFSRETGELFF; v_call: TRBV5-1; d_call: NA; j_call: TRBJ2-2; clone_size: NA
cdr3_nt: TGTGCCAGCACCTTGAGGCTAGTCAACACCGGGGAGCTGTTTTTT; cdr3_aa: CASTLRLVNTGELFF; v_call: TRBV11-2; d_call: NA; j_call: TRBJ2-2; clone_size: NA
cdr3_nt: TGTGCCTGGAGTGGAGGGACAGGGGACTACGAGCAGTACTTC; cdr3_aa: CAWSGGTGDYEQYF; v_call: TRBV30; d_call: TRBD1; j_call: TRBJ2-7; clone_size: NA
cdr3_nt: TGTGCCAGCAGTTCGACGTGGACAGGGGTGAATGGCTACACCTTC; cdr3_aa: CASSSTWTGVNGYTF; v_call: TRBV6-5; d_call: TRBD1; j_call: TRBJ1-2; clone_size: NA
cdr3_nt: TGTGCCAGTCTCCGAGAGGGCACTGAAGCTTTCTTT; cdr3_aa: CASLREGTEAFF; v_call: TRBV18; d_call: NA; j_call: TRBJ1-1; clone_size: few
cdr3_nt: TGTGCCAGCAGTCCAGGGGTCCTAAACTATGGCTACACCTTC; cdr3_aa: CASSPGVLNYGYTF; v_call: TRBV6-5; d_call: NA; j_call: TRBJ1-2; clone_size: NA
cdr3_nt: TGTGCCAGCAGTATACAGGGGGATGAGCAGTTCTTC; cdr3_aa: CASSIQGDEQFF; v_call: TRBV6-5; d_call: TRBD1; j_call: TRBJ2-1; clone_size: NA
cdr3_nt: TGTGCCAGCAGCTCATTCGATCAGTTTGAAGCTTTCTTT; cdr3_aa: CASSSFDQFEAFF; v_call: TRBV7-2; d_call: NA; j_call: TRBJ1-1; clone_size: NA